Each of the 6 T cell receptor beta chains below was sequenced from the same sample in a study of cytomegalovirus exposure and HLA in healthy donors. Use of 60 Vbeta and 13 Jbeta primers characterized the PCR. Here immunoSEQ multiplex PCR was the method, and the copy in TCRdb shows in-frame clones only, minus some. The sample data list 200,000 to 250,000 clones. Sequencing input: PBMCs. The receptors here all came from a girl aged 2-10 years in good health and CMV-seropositive.

The genes are TRBV7-9 and TRBJ2-1; D possibly corresponds to TRBD2 (6 bases). The germline CDR1 and CDR2 sequences are SEHNR and FQNEAQ (reference sequence). This CDR3 is built from 13 residues. V was pared by 11 bases and J by 8 bases, with 19 bases between. The CDR3 sequence is CALRAGRPDEQFF. The CDR3 DNA reads TGTGCCCTGCGGGCGGGACGGCCCGATGAGCAGTTCTTC.

The gene calls are TRBV25-1 and TRBJ2-2; 8 bases fit TRBD2. Unmatched junction bases numbered 1, after V lost 2 bases and J lost 2 bases. CDR1 and CDR2 from the germline V gene are MGHDK and SYGVNS. This CDR3 is built from 15 residues. The CDR3 DNA sequence: TGTGCCAGCAGTGAACTAGCGGGCAACACCGGGGAGCTGTTTTTT. Residues: CASSELAGNTGELFF. Filled out from reference TRBV25-1 and TRBJ2-2, the complete variable domain reads EADIYQTPRYLVIGTGKKITLECSQTMGHDKMYWYQQDPGMELHLIHYSYGVNSTEKGDLSSESTVSRIRTEHFPLTLESARPSHTSQYLCASSELAGNTGELFFGEGSRLTVL.

This chain joins TRBV10-1 and TRBJ2-1, with 9 bases identical to TRBD1. This CDR3 spans 16 amino acids. V shed 1 base and J 2 bases; nucleotides not matched to a gene: 3. Germline CDR1 and CDR2: WNHNN and SYGVQD (reference sequence). This CDR3 is CASSEFGTGPYNEQFF. The CDR3 DNA reads TGCGCCAGCAGTGAGTTTGGGACAGGGCCCTACAATGAGCAGTTCTTC.

This chain connects TRBV6-1 to TRBJ2-2; possibly TRBD2 for D (6 bases). Germline loops: CDR1 MNHNS, CDR2 SASEGT. This CDR3 contains 16 residues. Trimming took 3 bases from V and 2 from J, leaving 13 bases between them. The CDR3, as DNA: TGTGCCAGCAGTGAGTTTACGGGAGTCAACACCGGGGAGCTGTTTTTT. It translates to CASSEFTGVNTGELFF.

This chain uses TRBV12-5 with TRBJ2-3; 8 bases are shared with TRBD1. Trimming removed 6 bases from V and 3 bases from J; junction bases left unmatched: 8. CDR1 and CDR2 (germline): LGHNT, FRNRAP. The CDR3 runs 15 residues. CDR3 DNA sequence: TGTGCTAGTGGAGCAGGGGGCGAATCGACAGATACGCAGTATTTT. It is translated as CASGAGGESTDTQYF.

The V gene is TRBV14, the J gene TRBJ1-1, with D hard to call. The V end lost 0 bases, the J end lost 5 bases, and 13 bases lay between the germline ends. The germline gives CDR1 SGHDN, CDR2 FVKESK. This CDR3 comprises 15 residues. CDR3 amino acids: CASSQDQAGSTEAFF. The CDR3, as DNA: TGTGCCAGCAGCCAAGATCAGGCAGGTTCAACTGAAGCTTTCTTT.